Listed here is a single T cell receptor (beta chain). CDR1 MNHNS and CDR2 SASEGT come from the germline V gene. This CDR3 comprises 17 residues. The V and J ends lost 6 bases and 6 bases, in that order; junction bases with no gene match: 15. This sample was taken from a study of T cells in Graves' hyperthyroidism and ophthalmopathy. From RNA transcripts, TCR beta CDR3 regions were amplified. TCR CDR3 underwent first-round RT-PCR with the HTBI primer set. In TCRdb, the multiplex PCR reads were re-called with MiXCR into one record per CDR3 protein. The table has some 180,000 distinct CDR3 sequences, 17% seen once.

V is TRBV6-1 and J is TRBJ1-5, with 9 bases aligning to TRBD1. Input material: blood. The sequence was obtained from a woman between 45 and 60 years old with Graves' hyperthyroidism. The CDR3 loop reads CASSPVGTGSHGQPQHF. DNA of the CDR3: TGTGCCAGCAGCCCCGTAGGGACAGGGTCCCATGGTCAGCCCCAGCATTTT.